This TCR beta chain derives from a study of beta chain features in type 1 diabetes. Expressed TCRB transcripts were sequenced because the entire RNA isolate underwent reverse transcription. Read counts averaged approximately 3.3 million for samples of naive, central memory and regulatory T cells. The method was immunoSEQ multiplex PCR; TCRdb's version includes in-frame clones alone and lacks a portion of them. The sample records just over 600,000 clones, around 16% being singletons. This clone was picked up a small number of times. Its antigen remains unidentified. Findings and limits, study-wide: Junctions at VDJ sites from type 1 diabetes patients had fewer insertions and more deletions.

What was sequenced was naive CD4+ T cells from blood. The TCR comes from a man younger than 35 in good health.

CDR3 amino acids: CASSVVGGVSEAFF. The CDR3 DNA sequence: TGTGCCAGCAGCGTAGTAGGGGGGGTAAGTGAAGCTTTCTTT. The genes are TRBV9 and TRBJ1-1, with D maybe TRBD1 (6 bases). Germline assignment: CDR1 SGDLS and CDR2 YYNGEE. V was clipped by 0 bases and J by 7 bases, with 13 bases between them. The CDR3 sequence is 14 residues long.